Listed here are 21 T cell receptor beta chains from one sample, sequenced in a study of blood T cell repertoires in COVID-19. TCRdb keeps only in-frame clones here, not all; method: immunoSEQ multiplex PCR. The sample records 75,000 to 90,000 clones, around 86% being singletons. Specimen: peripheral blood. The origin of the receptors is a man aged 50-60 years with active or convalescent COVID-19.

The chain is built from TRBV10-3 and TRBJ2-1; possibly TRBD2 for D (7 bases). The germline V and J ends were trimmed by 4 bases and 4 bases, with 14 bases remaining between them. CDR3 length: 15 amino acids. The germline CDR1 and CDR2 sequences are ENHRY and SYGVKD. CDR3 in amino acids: CAISVGGAFYNEQFF. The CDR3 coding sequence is TGTGCCATCAGTGTAGGGGGGGCCTTTTACAATGAGCAGTTCTTC.

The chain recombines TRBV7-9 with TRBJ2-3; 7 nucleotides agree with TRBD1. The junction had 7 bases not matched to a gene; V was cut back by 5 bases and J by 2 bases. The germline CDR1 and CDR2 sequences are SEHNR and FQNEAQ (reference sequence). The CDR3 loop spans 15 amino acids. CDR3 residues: CASSAQGYSTDTQYF. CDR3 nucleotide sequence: TGTGCCAGCAGCGCACAGGGGTACTCCACAGATACGCAGTATTTT. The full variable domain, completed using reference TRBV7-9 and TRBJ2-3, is DTGVSQNPRHKITKRGQNVTFRCDPISEHNRLYWYRQTLGQGPEFLTYFQNEAQLEKSRLLSDRFSAERPKGSFSTLEIQRTEQGDSAMYLCASSAQGYSTDTQYFGPGTRLTVL.

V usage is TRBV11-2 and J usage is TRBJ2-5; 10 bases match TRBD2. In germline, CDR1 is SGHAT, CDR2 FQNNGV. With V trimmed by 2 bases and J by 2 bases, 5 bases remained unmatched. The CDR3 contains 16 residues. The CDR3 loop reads CASSLRLAGAQETQYF. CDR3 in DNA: TGTGCCAGCAGCTTAAGGCTAGCGGGGGCTCAAGAGACCCAGTACTTC.

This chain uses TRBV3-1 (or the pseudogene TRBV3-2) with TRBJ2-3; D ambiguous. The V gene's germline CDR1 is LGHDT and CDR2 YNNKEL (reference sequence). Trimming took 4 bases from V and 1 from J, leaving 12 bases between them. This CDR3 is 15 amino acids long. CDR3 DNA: TGTGCCAGCAGCCTCCTCTCCTCTGGCACAGATACGCAGTATTTT. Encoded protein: CASSLLSSGTDTQYF.

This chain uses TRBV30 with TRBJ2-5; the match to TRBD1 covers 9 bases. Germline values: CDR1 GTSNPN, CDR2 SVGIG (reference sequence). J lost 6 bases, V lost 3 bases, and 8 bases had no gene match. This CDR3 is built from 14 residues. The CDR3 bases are TGTGCCTGGAGCCCCGGACAGGGGAGGAAGACCCAGTACTTC. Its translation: CAWSPGQGRKTQYF. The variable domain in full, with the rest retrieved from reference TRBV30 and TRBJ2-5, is SQTIHQWPATLVQPVGSPLSLECTVEGTSNPNLYWYRQAAGRGLQLLFYSVGIGQISSEVPQNLSASRPQDRQFILSSKKLLLSDSGFYLCAWSPGQGRKTQYFGPGTRLLVL.

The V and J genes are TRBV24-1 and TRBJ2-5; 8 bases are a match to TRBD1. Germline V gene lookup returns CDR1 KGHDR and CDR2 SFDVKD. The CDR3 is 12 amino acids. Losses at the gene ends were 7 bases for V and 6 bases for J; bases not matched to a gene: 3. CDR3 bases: TGTGCCACCAGGGGACAGGAACAGACCCAGTACTTC. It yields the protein CATRGQEQTQYF.

CDR3 sequence (DNA): TGTGCCAGTAGATCCCAGGGTAAAAAACTGTTTTTT. This translates into CASRSQGKKLFF. The chain couples TRBV19 to TRBJ1-4, with D possibly TRBD1 on 5 matching bases. The V and J ends lost 6 bases and 9 bases respectively, with 11 bases between them. The CDR3 is 12 amino acids. Germline values: CDR1 LNHDA, CDR2 SQIVND (reference sequence).

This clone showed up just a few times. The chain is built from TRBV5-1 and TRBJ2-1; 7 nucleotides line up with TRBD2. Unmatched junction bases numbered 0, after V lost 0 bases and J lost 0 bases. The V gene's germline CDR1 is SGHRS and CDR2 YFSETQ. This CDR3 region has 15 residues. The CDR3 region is CASSLGGGSYNEQFF. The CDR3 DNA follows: TGCGCCAGCAGCTTGGGCGGGGGCTCCTACAATGAGCAGTTCTTC.

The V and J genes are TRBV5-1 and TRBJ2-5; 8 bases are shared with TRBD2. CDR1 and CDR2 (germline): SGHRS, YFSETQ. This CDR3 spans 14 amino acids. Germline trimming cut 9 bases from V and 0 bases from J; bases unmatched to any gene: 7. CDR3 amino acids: CATRAGANQETQYF. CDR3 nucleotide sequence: TGCGCCACCCGAGCGGGGGCCAACCAAGAGACCCAGTACTTC.

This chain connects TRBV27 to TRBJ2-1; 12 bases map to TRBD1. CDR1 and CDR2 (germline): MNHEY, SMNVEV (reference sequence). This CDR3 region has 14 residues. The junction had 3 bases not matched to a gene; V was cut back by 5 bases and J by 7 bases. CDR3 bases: TGTGCCAGCAGTAGGGACAGGGGGCGTAATGAGCAGTTCTTC. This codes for CASSRDRGRNEQFF.

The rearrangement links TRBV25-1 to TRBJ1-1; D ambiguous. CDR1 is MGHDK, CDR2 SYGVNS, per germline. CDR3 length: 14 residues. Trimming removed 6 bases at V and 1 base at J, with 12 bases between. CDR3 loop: CASRETAENTEAFF. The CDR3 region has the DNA TGTGCCAGCAGAGAAACAGCCGAGAACACTGAAGCTTTCTTT.

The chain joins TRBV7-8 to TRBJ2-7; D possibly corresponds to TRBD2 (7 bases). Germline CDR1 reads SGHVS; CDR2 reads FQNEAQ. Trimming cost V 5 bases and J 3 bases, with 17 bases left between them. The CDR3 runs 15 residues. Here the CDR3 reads CASSRGGAGIYEQYV. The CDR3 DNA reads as TGTGCCAGCAGCCGCGGGGGCGCGGGGATCTACGAGCAGTACGTC.

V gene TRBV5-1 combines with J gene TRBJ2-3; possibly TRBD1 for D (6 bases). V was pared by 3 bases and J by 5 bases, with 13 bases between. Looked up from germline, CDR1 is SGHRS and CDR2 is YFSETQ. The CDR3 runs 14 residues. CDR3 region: CASSSQVGGDTQYF. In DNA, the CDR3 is TGCGCCAGCAGCTCCCAAGTAGGGGGAGATACGCAGTATTTT.

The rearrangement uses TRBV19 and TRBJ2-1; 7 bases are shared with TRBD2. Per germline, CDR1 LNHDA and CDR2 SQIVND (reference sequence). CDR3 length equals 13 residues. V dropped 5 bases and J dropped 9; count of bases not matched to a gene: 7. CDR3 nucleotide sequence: TGTGCCAGTAGTTCAAGCGGGGTCGCTGAGCAGTTCTTC. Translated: CASSSSGVAEQFF.

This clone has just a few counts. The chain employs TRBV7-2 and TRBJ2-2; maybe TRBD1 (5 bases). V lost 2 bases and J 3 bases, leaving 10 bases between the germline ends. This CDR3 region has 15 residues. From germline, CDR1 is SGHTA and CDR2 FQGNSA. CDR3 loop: CASSLNQGDTGELFF. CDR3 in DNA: TGTGCCAGCAGCTTAAATCAGGGTGACACCGGGGAGCTGTTTTTT.

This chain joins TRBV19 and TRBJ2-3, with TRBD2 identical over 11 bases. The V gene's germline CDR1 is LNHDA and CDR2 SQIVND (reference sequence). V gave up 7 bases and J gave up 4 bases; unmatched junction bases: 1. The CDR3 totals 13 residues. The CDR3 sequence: CASNSGGADTQYF. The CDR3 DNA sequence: TGTGCCAGTAATAGCGGGGGGGCAGATACGCAGTATTTT.

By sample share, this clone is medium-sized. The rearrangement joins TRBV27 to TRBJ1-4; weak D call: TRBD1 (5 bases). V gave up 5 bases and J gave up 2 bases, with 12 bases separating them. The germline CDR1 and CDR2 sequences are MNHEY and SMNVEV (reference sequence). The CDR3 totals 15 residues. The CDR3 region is CASSRQGRTNEKLFF. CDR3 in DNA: TGTGCCAGCAGTCGGCAGGGTAGGACTAATGAAAAACTGTTTTTT.

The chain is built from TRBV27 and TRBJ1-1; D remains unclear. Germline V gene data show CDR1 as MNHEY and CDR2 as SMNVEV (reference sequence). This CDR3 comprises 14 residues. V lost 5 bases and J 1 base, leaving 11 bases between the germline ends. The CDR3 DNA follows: TGTGCCAGCAGTACCCTACTCAAGAACACTGAAGCTTTCTTT. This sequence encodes CASSTLLKNTEAFF.

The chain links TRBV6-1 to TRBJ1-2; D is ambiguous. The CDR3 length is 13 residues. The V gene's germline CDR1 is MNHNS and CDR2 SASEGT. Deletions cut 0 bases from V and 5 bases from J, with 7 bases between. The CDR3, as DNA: TGTGCCAGCAGTGAAGCACGGCGGTATGGCTACACCTTC. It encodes CASSEARRYGYTF.

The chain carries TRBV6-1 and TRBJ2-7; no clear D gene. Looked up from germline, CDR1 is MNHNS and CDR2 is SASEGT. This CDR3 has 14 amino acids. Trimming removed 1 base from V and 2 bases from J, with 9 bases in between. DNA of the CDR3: TGTGCCAGCAGTGAAGTGAGGCCAACCTACGAGCAGTACTTC. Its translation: CASSEVRPTYEQYF.

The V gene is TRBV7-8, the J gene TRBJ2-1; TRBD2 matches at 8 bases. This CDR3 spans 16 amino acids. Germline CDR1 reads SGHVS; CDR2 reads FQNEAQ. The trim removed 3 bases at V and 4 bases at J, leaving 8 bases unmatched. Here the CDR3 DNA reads TGTGCCAGCAGCTTGACTCAGCGGGGGCCTTACAATGAGCAGTTCTTC. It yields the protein CASSLTQRGPYNEQFF.